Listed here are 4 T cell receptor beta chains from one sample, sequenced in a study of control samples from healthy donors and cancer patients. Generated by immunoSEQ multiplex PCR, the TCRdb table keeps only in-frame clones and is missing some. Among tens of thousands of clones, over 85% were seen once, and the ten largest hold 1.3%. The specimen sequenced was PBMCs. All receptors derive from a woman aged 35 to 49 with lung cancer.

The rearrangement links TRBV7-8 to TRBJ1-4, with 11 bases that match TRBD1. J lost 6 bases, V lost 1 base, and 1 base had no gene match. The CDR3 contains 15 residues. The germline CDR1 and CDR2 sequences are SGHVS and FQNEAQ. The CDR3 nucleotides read TGTGCCAGCAGCTTAGGGACAGGGGGCTATGAAAAACTGTTTTTT. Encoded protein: CASSLGTGGYEKLFF.

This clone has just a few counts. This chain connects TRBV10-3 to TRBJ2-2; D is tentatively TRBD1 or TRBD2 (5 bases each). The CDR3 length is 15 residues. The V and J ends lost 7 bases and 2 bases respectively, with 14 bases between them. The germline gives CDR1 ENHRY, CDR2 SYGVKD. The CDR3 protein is CAINSGTTNTGELFF. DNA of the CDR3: TGTGCCATCAACTCCGGGACCACAAACACCGGGGAGCTGTTTTTT.

The CDR3 sequence is CASSRGQGATEAFF. In nucleotides, the CDR3 is TGTGCCAGCAGCCGGGGACAGGGGGCCACTGAAGCTTTCTTT. The rearrangement joins TRBV7-9 to TRBJ1-1; 12 bases fit TRBD1. V shed 5 bases and J 4 bases; nucleotides not matched to a gene: 2. Germline CDR1 reads SEHNR; CDR2 reads FQNEAQ (reference sequence). This CDR3 region has 14 residues.

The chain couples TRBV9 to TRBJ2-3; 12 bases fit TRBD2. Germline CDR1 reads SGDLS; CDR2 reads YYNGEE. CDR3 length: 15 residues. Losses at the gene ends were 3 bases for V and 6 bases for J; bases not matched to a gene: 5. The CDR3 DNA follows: TGTGCCAGCAGCGCTGCTAGCGGGGGGGCGGATACGCAGTATTTT. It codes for CASSAASGGADTQYF.